The clone carrying this TCR beta chain was seen a single time. What it binds is unknown. Losses at the gene ends were 5 bases for V and 9 bases for J; bases not matched to a gene: 9. Per germline, CDR1 LNHDA and CDR2 SQIVND (reference sequence). This CDR3 has 15 residues. The data are from a study of T cell repertoires in cytomegalovirus infection. Study details: CMV epitopes, recently identified HLA-C-restricted and well-studied HLA-B-restricted, were used. The public TCR beta signatures pointed to both CMV infection and matching HLA type. General study findings and limits: There were HLA-C-restricted CMV-specific TCR beta clonotypes dominating the ex vivo response. Cumulative public TCR beta family frequency identified CMV carriers with the relevant HLA.

TCRdb redid the calling of the reads with MiXCR, one entry per CDR3 protein. The sample includes 830,000 or so distinct CDR3 sequences, 30% to 35% seen only once; the top ten take roughly 12%. This sequence was found in a human donor in good health (CMV status not recorded). Some clones in this sample may be carry-over from other donors' samples. The chain couples TRBV19 to TRBJ2-1; 11 bases align to TRBD1. Source: cultured CD8+ T cells from PBMCs, taken from culture after CMV antigen stimulation. This CDR3 reads CASSPDRGLIGEQFF. The CDR3 DNA reads as TGTGCCAGTAGTCCGGACAGGGGGCTTATAGGTGAGCAGTTCTTC. The whole variable domain, filled in from reference TRBV19 and TRBJ2-1, reads DGGITQSPKYLFRKEGQNVTLSCEQNLNHDAMYWYRQDPGQGLRLIYYSQIVNDFQKGDIAEGYSVSREKKESFPLTVTSAQKNPTAFYLCASSPDRGLIGEQFFGPGTRLTVL.